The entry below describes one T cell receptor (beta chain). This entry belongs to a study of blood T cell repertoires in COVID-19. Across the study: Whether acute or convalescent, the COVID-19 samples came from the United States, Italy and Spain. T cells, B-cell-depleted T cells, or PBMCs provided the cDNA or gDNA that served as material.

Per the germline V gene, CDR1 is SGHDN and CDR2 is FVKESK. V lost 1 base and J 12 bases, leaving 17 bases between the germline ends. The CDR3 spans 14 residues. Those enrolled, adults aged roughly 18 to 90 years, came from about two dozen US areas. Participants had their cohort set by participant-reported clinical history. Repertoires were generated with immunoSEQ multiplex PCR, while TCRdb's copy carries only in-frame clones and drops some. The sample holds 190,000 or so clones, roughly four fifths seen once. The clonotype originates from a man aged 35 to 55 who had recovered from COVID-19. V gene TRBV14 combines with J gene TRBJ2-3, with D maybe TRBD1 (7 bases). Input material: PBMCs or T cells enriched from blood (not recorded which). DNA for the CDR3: TGTGCCAGCAGCCAAGTAGGAGGGGGCAAGTTACAGTATTTT. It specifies CASSQVGGGKLQYF.